The entry below gives a single T cell receptor beta chain sequence along with its context. The target antigen is unknown. Healthy people donating bone marrow made up the donors. At sampling all donors were nominally healthy, likely with unrecorded immune exposures. Germline V CDR1 and CDR2: SGHTA, FQGTGA. The V end lost 4 bases, the J end lost 5 bases, and 9 bases lay between the germline ends. The CDR3 consists of 13 residues. PCR employed 60 Vbeta and 13 Jbeta primers. Produced via immunoSEQ multiplex PCR; TCRdb's table is partial and in-frame only. The sample consists of about 160,000 clones, over 70% of them appearing once. The data belong to a study of cytomegalovirus exposure and HLA in healthy donors. Study results and limitations: According to an earlier analysis, most TCR beta V segments yielded productive rearrangements about 90% or about 30% of the time. In a later analysis, a missense DCLRE1C variant was linked to TCR beta V- and J-gene trimming.

The TCR was taken from a woman between 50 and 59 years old in good health and CMV-seropositive. The V call is TRBV7-3, the J call TRBJ2-1, with a weak D call TRBD1 (6 bases). Input material: PBMCs. The CDR3 reads CASSSDSHNEQFF. The CDR3 bases are TGTGCCAGCAGCTCGGACAGCCACAATGAGCAGTTCTTC.